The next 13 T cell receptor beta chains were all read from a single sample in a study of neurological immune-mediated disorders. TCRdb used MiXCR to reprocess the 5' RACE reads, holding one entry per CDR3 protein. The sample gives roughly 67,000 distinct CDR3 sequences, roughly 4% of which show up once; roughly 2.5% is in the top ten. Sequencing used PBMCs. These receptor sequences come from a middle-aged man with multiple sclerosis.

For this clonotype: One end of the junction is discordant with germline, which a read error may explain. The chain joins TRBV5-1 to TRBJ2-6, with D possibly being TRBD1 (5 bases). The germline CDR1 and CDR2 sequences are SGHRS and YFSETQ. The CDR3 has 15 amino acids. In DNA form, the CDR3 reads TGCGCCAGCAGCACCCGTTCCTCTGGGGCCAAAGTCCTGACTTTC. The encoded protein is CASSTRSSGAKVLTF.

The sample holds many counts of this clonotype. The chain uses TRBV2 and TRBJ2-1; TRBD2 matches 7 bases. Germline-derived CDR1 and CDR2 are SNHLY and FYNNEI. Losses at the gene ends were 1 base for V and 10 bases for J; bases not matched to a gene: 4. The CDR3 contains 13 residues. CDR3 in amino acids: CASSEVPAGEQFF. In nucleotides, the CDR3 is TGTGCCAGCAGTGAAGTTCCAGCGGGGGAGCAGTTCTTC.

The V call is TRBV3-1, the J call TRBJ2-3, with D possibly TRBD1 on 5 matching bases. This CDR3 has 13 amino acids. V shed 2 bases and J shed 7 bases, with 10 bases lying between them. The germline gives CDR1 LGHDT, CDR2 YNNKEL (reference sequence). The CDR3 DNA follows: TGTGCCAGCAGCCAACTGACAGAAAATACGCAGTATTTT. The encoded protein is CASSQLTENTQYF.

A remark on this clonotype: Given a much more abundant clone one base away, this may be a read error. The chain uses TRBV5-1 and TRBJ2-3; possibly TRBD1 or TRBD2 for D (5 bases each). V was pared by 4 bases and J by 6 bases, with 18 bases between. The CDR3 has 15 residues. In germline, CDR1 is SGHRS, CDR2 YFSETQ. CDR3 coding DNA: TGCGCCAGCAGCACTAACGCAGGGAGACTGGATACGCAGTATTTT. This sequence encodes CASSTNAGRLDTQYF. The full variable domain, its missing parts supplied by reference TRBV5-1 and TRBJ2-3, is KAGVTQTPRYLIKTRGQQVTLSCSPISGHRSVSWYQQTPGQGLQFLFEYFSETQRNKGNFPGRFSGRQFSNSRSEMNVSTLELGDSALYLCASSTNAGRLDTQYFGPGTRLTVL.

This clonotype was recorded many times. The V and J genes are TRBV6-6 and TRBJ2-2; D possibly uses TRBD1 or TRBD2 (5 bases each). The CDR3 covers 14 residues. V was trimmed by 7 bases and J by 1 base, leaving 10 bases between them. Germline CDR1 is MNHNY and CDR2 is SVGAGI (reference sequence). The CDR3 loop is CASKRDGNTGELFF. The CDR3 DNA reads TGTGCCAGCAAGAGGGACGGGAACACCGGGGAGCTGTTTTTT.

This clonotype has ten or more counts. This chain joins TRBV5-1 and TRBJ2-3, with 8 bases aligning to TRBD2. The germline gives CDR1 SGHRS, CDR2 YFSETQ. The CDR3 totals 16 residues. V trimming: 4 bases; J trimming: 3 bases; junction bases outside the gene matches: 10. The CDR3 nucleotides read TGCGCCAGCAGCATGGTCGGGGGGGCCCCGACAGATACGCAGTATTTT. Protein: CASSMVGGAPTDTQYF.

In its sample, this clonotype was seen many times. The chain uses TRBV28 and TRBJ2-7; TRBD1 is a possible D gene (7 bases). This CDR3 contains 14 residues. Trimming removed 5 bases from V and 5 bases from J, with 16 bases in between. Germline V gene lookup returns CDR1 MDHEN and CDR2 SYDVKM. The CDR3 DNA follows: TGTGCCAGCAGTAATCCAGGGGGGATCAACGAGCAGTACGTC. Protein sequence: CASSNPGGINEQYV.

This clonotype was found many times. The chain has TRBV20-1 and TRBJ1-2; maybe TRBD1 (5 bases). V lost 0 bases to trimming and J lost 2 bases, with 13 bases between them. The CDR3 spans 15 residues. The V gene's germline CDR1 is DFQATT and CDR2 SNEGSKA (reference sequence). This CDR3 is CSAREGTGKNYGYTF. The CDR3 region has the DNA TGCAGTGCTAGAGAAGGGACGGGGAAGAACTATGGCTACACCTTC.

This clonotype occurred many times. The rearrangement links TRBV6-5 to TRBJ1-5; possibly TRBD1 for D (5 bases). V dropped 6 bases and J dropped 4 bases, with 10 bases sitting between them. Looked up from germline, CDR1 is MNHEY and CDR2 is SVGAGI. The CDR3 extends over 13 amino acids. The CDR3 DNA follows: TGTGCCAGCAGCTATACAGGAAATCAGCCCCAGCATTTT. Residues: CASSYTGNQPQHF.

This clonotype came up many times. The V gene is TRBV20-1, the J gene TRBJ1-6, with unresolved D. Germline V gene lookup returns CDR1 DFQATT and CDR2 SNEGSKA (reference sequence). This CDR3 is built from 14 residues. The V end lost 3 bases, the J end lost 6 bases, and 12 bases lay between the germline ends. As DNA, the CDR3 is TGCAGTGCTAGTACCAGGAATGGTAATTCACCCCTCCACTTT. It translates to CSASTRNGNSPLHF.

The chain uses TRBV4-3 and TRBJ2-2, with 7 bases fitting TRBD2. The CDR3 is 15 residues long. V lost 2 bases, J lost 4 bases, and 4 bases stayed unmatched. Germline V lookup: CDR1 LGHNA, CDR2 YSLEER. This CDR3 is CASSQSGEGTGELFF. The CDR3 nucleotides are TGCGCCAGCAGCCAAAGCGGGGAGGGCACCGGGGAGCTGTTTTTT.

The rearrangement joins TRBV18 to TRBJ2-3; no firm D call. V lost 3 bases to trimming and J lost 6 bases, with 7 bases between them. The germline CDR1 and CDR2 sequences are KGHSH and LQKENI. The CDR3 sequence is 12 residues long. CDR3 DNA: TGTGCCAGCTCACCCCGGGCTGATACGCAGTATTTT. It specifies CASSPRADTQYF.

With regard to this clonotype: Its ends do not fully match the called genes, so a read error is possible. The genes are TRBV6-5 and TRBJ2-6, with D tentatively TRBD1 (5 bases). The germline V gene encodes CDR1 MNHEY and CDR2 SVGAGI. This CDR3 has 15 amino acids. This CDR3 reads CASSYSRSGAKVLTF. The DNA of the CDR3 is TGTGCCAGCAGTTACTCCCGGTCTGGGGCCAAAGTCCTGACTTTC.